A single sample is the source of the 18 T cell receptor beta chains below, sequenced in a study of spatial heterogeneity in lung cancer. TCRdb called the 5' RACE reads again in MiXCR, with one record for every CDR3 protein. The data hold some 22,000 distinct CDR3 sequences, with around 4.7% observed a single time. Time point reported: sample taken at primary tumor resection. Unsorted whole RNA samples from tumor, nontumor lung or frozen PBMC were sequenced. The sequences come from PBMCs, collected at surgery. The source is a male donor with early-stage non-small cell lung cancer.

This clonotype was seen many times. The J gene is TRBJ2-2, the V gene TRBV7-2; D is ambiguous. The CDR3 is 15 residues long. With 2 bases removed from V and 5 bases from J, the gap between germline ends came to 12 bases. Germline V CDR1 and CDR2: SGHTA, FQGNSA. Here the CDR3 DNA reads TGTGCCAGCAGCTTACAGGCGCTCCAAACCGGGGAGCTGTTTTTT. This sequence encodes CASSLQALQTGELFF.

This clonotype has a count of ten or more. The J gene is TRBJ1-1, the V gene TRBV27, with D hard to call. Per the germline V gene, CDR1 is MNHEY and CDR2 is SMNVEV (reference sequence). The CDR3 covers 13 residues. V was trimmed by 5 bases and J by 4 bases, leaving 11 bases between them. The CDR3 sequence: CASSAQAGTEAFF. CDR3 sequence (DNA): TGTGCCAGCAGTGCCCAGGCGGGCACTGAAGCTTTCTTT.

CDR3: CASSFLAGGGEQFF. CDR3 nucleotide sequence: TGTGCCAGCAGCTTCCTAGCGGGGGGTGGTGAGCAGTTCTTC. V is TRBV7-8 and J is TRBJ2-1; 11 bases line up with TRBD2. The CDR3 is made up of 14 amino acids. Germline CDR1 reads SGHVS; CDR2 reads FQNEAQ. Trimming cost V 3 bases and J 9 bases; bases outside gene matches: 4.

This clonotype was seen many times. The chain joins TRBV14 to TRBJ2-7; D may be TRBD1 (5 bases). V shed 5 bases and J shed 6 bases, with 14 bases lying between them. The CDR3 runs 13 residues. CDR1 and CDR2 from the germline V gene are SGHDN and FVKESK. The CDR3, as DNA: TGTGCCAGCAGCGTCCAGGGTTCCGGCGAGCAGTACTTC. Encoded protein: CASSVQGSGEQYF.

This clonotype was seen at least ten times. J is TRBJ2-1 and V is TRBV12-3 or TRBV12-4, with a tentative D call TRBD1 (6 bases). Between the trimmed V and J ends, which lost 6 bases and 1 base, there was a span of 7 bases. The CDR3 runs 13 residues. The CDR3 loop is CASSGQSYNEQFF. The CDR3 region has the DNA TGTGCCAGCAGCGGACAGTCCTACAATGAGCAGTTCTTC.

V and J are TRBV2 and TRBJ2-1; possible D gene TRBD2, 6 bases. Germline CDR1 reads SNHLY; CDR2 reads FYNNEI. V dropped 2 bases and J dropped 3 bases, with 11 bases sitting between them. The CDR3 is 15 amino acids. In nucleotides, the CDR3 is TGTGCCAGCAGTGAACTTAGCGGCAACTACAATGAGCAGTTCTTC. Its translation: CASSELSGNYNEQFF.

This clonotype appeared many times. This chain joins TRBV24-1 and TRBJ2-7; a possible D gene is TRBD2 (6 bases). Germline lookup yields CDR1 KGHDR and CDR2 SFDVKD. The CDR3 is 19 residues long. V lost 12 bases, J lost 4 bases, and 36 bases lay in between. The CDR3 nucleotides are TGTGCCCAAGTGGGGGACTGGGAAGACCAAGGGCCCGACCGTTACGAGCAGTACTTC. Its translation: CAQVGDWEDQGPDRYEQYF.

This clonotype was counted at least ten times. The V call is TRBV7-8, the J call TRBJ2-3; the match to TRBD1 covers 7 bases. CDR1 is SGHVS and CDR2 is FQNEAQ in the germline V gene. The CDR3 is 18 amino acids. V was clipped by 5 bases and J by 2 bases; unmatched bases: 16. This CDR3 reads CASSPGTVARGTTDTQYF. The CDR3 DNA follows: TGTGCCAGCAGCCCCGGGACAGTGGCCCGAGGAACCACAGATACGCAGTATTTT.

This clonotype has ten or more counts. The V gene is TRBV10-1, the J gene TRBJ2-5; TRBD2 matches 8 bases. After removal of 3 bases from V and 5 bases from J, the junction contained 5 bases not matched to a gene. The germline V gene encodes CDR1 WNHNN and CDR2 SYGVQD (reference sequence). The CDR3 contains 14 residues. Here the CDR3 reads CASSEGTRPETQYF. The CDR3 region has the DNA TGCGCCAGCAGTGAAGGGACTAGACCTGAGACCCAGTACTTC.

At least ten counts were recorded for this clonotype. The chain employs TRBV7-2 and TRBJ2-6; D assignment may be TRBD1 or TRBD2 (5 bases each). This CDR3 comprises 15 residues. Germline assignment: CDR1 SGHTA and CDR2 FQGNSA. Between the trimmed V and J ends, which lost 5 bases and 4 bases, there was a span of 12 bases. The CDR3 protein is CASSPAGAGANVLTF. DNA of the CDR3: TGTGCCAGCAGCCCGGCCGGGGCCGGGGCCAACGTCCTGACTTTC.

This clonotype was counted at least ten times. CDR3 bases: TGTGCCAGTAGCAAAACTAGCGGTCAATACAATGAGCAGTTCTTC. This encodes CASSKTSGQYNEQFF. V usage is TRBV19 and J usage is TRBJ2-1; 8 positions agree with TRBD2. The CDR3 covers 15 residues. V was clipped by 6 bases and J by 4 bases; unmatched bases: 8. CDR1 LNHDA and CDR2 SQIVND come from the germline V gene (reference sequence).

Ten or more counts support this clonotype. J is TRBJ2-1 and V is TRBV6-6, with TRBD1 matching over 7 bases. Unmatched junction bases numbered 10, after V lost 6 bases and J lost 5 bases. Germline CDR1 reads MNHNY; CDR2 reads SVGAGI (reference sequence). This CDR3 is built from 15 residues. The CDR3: CASSLPPGQHNEQFF. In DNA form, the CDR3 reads TGTGCCAGCAGCCTTCCCCCGGGACAGCACAATGAGCAGTTCTTC.

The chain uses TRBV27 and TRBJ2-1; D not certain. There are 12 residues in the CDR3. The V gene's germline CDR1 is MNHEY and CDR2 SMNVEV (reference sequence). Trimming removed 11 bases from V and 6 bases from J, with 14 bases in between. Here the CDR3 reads CASKDGFNEQFF. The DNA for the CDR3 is TGTGCCTCTAAAGACGGGTTCAATGAGCAGTTCTTC.

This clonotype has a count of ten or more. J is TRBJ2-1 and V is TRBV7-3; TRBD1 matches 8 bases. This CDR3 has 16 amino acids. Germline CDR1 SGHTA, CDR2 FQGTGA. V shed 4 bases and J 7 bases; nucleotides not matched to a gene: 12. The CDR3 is CASSSQPGTGRNEQFF. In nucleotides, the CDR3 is TGTGCCAGCAGCTCGCAACCCGGGACAGGAAGAAATGAGCAGTTCTTC.

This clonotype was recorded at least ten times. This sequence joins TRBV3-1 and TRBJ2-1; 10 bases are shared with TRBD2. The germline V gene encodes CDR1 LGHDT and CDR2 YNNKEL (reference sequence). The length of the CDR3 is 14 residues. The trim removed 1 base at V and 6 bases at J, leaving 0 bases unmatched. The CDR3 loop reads CASSQASGSNEQFF. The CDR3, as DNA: TGTGCCAGCAGCCAAGCTAGCGGGAGCAATGAGCAGTTCTTC.

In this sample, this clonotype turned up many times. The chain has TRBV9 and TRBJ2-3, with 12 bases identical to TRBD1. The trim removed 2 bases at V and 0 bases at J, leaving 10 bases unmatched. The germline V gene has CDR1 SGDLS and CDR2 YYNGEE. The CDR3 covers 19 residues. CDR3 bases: TGTGCCAGCAGCGTCACCGGGACAGGGGGCTCCAAGAGCACAGATACGCAGTATTTT. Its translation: CASSVTGTGGSKSTDTQYF.

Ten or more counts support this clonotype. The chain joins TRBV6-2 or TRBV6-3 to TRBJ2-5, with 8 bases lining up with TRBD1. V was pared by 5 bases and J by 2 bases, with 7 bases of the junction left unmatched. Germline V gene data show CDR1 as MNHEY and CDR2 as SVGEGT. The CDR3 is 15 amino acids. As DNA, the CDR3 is TGTGCCAGCAGTACTGGGACAGGCGGACAAGAGACCCAGTACTTC. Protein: CASSTGTGGQETQYF.

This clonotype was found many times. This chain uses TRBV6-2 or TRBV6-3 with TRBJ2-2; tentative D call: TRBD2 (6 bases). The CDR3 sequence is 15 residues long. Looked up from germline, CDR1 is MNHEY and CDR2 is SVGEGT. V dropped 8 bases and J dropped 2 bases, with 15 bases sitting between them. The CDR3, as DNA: TGTGCCAGCCGCAGGGACTTCTTCAACACCGGGGAGCTGTTTTTT. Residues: CASRRDFFNTGELFF.